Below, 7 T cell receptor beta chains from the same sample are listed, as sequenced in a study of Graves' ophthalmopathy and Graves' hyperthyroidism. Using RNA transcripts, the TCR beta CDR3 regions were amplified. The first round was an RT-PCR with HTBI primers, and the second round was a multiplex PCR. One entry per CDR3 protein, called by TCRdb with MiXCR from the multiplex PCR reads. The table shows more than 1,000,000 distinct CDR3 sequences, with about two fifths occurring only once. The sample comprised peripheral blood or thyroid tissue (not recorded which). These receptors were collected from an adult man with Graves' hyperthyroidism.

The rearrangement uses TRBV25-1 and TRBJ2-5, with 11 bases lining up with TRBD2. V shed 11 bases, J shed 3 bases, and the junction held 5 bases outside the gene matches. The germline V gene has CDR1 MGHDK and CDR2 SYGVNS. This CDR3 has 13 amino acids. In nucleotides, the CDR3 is TGTGCCTGCGCGGGACTAGCGGAAGAGACCCAGTACTTC. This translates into CACAGLAEETQYF.

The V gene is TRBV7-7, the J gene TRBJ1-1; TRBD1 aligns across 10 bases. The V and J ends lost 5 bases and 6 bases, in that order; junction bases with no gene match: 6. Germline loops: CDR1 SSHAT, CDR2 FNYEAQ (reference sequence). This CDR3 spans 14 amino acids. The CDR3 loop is CASSTGTGVPEAFF. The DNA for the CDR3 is TGTGCCAGCAGCACCGGGACAGGGGTGCCTGAAGCTTTCTTT.

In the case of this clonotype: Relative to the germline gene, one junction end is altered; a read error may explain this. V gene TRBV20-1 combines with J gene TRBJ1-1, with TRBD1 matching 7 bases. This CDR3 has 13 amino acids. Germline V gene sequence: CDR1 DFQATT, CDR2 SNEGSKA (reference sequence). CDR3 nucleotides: TGCAGTGCGAACAGGGGCATGAACACTGAAGCTCTCTTT. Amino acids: CSANRGMNTEALF.

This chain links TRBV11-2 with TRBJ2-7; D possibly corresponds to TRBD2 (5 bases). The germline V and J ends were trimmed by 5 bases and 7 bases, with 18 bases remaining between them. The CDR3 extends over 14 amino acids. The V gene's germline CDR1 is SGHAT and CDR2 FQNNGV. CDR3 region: CASSPRGRSLEQYF. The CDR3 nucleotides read TGTGCCAGCAGCCCCCGAGGGAGATCTTTAGAGCAGTACTTC.

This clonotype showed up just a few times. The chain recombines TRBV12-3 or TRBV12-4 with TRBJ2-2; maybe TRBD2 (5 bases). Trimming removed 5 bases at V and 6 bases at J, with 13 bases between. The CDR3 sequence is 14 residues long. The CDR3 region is CASSPDGRPGELFF. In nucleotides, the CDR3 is TGTGCCAGCAGTCCCGATGGGAGACCCGGGGAGCTGTTTTTT.

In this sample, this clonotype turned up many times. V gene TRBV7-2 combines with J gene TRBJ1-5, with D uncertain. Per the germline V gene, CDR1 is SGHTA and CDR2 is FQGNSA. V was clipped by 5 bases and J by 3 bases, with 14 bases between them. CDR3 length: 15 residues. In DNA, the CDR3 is TGTGCCAGCAGCCCTCATCTGCACCCCAATCAGCCCCAGCATTTT. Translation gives CASSPHLHPNQPQHF.

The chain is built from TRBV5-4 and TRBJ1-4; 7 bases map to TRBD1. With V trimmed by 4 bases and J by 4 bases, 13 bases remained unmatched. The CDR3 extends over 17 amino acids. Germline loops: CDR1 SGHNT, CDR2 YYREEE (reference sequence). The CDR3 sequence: CASSQDEGQRVNEKLFF. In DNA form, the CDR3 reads TGTGCCAGCAGCCAAGATGAGGGACAGCGCGTTAATGAAAAACTGTTTTTT.